This TCR beta chain is from a study of cytomegalovirus exposure and HLA in healthy donors. Study-level results: First-cohort TCR clusters tended to co-occur in the 90 to 150 validation repertoires, a later analysis found. The CMV antigen specificity of a few CMV-associated chains was confirmed through in vitro analysis.

V lost 1 base, J lost 3 bases, and 4 bases lay in between. This CDR3 has 13 amino acids. CDR1 LNHNV and CDR2 YYDKDF come from the germline V gene (reference sequence). Produced via immunoSEQ multiplex PCR; TCRdb's table is partial and in-frame only. This sample has about 120,000 clones; over 65% occur once, and the top ten carry about 2%. As to this clone: Its antigen is not known.

Sequenced input: PBMCs. The sequence was collected from a woman between 25 and 40 years old in good health and CMV-seronegative. The chain has TRBV15 and TRBJ1-5; no clear D gene. The CDR3 loop reads CATSRVHNQPQHF. DNA of the CDR3: TGTGCCACCAGCAGAGTTCACAATCAGCCCCAGCATTTT.